The subject of this entry is one TCR beta chain. Other DNA sequences in this specimen translate into the identical CDR3. The sample originates from a study of OX40 agonist ivuxolimab in advanced cancers. V was pared by 0 bases and J by 7 bases, with 6 bases between. The CDR3 is 12 amino acids. Germline lookup yields CDR1 LNHNV and CDR2 YYDKDF (reference sequence). TCRdb's copy holds only in-frame clones and misses some; the assay was immunoSEQ multiplex PCR. The table records tens of thousands of clones, 70% to 90% of them present only once. J is TRBJ2-5 and V is TRBV15; D uncertain. The source is an adult with an advanced solid tumor such as melanoma, head and neck, liver or kidney cancer. The sequencing here drew on CD4+ or CD8+ T cells sorted from blood, taken in a trial of the OX40 agonist ivuxolimab. DNA for the CDR3: TGTGCCACCAGCAGAGATTTAGGGACCCAGTACTTC. Protein product: CATSRDLGTQYF.